The entry that follows covers one TCR beta chain sequence. Its antigen remains unknown. The sample comes from a study of Ad26.COV2.S vaccination and SARS-CoV-2 variants. Study context: Once, or twice with 56 days between doses, Ad26.COV2.S was given intramuscularly.

Study-wide points: Vaccinated individuals (as opposed to placebo recipients) had higher spike-specific TCR breadth. Total T cell responses were possibly underestimated by TCR breadth and depth analyses.

Treatment: approximately 18 received Ad26.COV2.S at low or high dose, single or two shots; about five received placebo; per-sample allocation not given. The study sampled participants on day 63 after the first vaccine or placebo injection. Libraries were prepared by immunoSEQ multiplex PCR; TCRdb keeps only in-frame clonotypes and omits some of them. Of fewer than 400,000 clones in the sample, approximately 90% are singletons; the top ten hold 1.9%. This CDR3 spans 14 amino acids. V dropped 0 bases and J dropped 4 bases, with 4 bases sitting between them. The V gene's germline CDR1 is SGHDN and CDR2 FVKESK.

Source: peripheral blood, taken in a trial of Ad26.COV2.S vaccine versus placebo. This sequence joins TRBV14 and TRBJ2-6; D uncertain. The clonotype was recovered from a person aged 18-60 years who received the Ad26.COV2.S COVID-19 vaccine or a placebo. The CDR3 coding sequence is TGTGCCAGCAGCCAAGATACCGGGGCCAACGTCCTGACTTTC. Residues: CASSQDTGANVLTF.